The rows below give T cell receptor beta chains drawn from one sample of a study of CD8+CD57+ T cells in acquired aplastic anemia. TCRdb analysed the reads with MiXCR anew, one entry per CDR3 protein. The table shows approximately 58,000 distinct CDR3 sequences, with roughly three fifths occurring only once. Sequencing input: sorted CD4+, CD8+, or CD8+CD57+ T cells (not recorded which) from PBMCs. Receptors originate from a human donor with aplastic anemia. Each CDR3 is given with its conserved first and last residue. The D gene is left open where the match is weak. A clone size is listed for some rows: how often the clone was seen (once, few, many), or a class if it is expanded.

D gene	V gene	clone size	J gene	CDR3 protein	CDR3 DNA
TRBD1	TRBV7-8	few	TRBJ2-7	CASSSTGGPREQYF	TGTGCCAGCAGCTCCACAGGGGGACCGCGCGAGCAGTACTTC
NA	TRBV24-1	NA	TRBJ1-5	CATSPGVSNQPQHF	TGTGCCACCAGTCCCGGGGTGAGCAATCAGCCCCAGCATTTT
NA	TRBV19	NA	TRBJ2-1	CASSIVAEDNEQFF	TGTGCCAGTAGTATAGTAGCCGAAGACAATGAGCAGTTCTTC
TRBD1	TRBV10-3	NA	TRBJ2-2	CAISAGQGNTGELFF	TGTGCCATCAGTGCGGGACAGGGAAACACCGGGGAGCTGTTTTTT
NA	TRBV7-2	NA	TRBJ2-7	CASSPQGRYEQYF	TGTGCCAGCAGCCCCCAAGGTCGCTACGAGCAGTACTTC
NA	TRBV15	NA	TRBJ1-1	CATSRDLNTESFF	TGTGCCACCAGCAGGGACTTGAACACTGAATCTTTCTTT
TRBD1	TRBV20-1	many	TRBJ1-1	CSATNGQGVTEAFF	TGCAGTGCCACGAACGGACAGGGGGTCACTGAAGCTTTCTTT
TRBD1	TRBV7-7	NA	TRBJ2-1	CASSVDRANEQFF	TGTGCCAGCAGCGTGGACAGGGCCAATGAGCAGTTCTTC
NA	TRBV2	NA	TRBJ1-2	CASRTVQGRYGYTF	TGTGCCAGCAGAACAGTACAGGGTCGATATGGCTACACTTTC
NA	TRBV19	NA	TRBJ1-1	CTSIDLSQANTEAFF	TGTACCAGTATAGACTTGTCTCAGGCGAACACTGAAGCTTTCTTT
NA	TRBV7-2	NA	TRBJ2-7	CASSLVANEQYF	TGTGCCAGCAGCTTAGTGGCTAACGAGCAGTACTTC
TRBD1	TRBV7-8	NA	TRBJ2-3	CASSFRQGATDTQYF	TGTGCCAGCAGTTTTCGACAGGGGGCCACAGATACGCAGTATTTT
NA	TRBV19	NA	TRBJ2-1	CASKGFSRDLNEQFF	TGTGCCAGCAAGGGATTCTCGAGAGACCTCAATGAGCAGTTCTTC
NA	TRBV27	few	TRBJ1-1	CASSPLLGRANTEAFF	TGTGCCAGCAGTCCCCTCCTAGGCAGGGCGAACACTGAAGCTTTCTTT
TRBD1	TRBV19	NA	TRBJ1-2	CASSIFGTGVDLGYTF	TGTGCCAGTAGTATATTTGGGACAGGGGTTGATTTAGGCTACACCTTC
NA	TRBV7-9	NA	TRBJ1-1	CASSSEVAEAFF	TGTGCCAGCAGTTCTGAGGTCGCTGAAGCTTTCTTT
NA	TRBV12-3/TRBV12-4	many	TRBJ2-1	CASSFGLGANEQFF	TGTGCCAGCAGTTTTGGTTTGGGGGCCAATGAGCAGTTCTTC
NA	TRBV24-1	NA	TRBJ1-5	CATSRAGGNQPQHF	TGTGCCACCAGTAGGGCGGGGGGCAATCAGCCCCAGCATTTT
NA	TRBV5-4	NA	TRBJ2-3	CASSSPSADTQYF	TGTGCCAGCAGCTCGCCGTCCGCAGATACGCAGTATTTT
NA	TRBV19	few	TRBJ2-7	CASQGPRYEQYF	TGTGCCAGCCAGGGCCCACGCTACGAGCAGTACTTC
NA	TRBV7-2	many	TRBJ1-2	CASSEQGNYGYTF	TGTGCCAGCAGCGAACAGGGAAACTATGGCTACACCTTC
TRBD1	TRBV10-3	medium-sized	TRBJ1-1	CAISGKGGGEAFF	TGTGCCATCAGTGGGAAAGGGGGCGGGGAGGCTTTCTTT
NA	TRBV19	medium-sized	TRBJ2-1	CASSIWGEQFF	TGTGCCAGTAGTATTTGGGGTGAGCAGTTCTTC
NA	TRBV19	NA	TRBJ1-1	CASSILAVNTEAFF	TGTGCCAGTAGTATATTGGCAGTGAACACTGAAGCTTTCTTT
NA	TRBV2	NA	TRBJ2-3	CASSERSLGDTQYF	TGTGCCAGCAGTGAAAGGTCCCTAGGTGATACGCAGTATTTT
NA	TRBV19	NA	TRBJ1-5	CASTYGGLTNQPQHF	TGTGCCAGTACCTATGGCGGACTTACAAATCAGCCCCAGCATTTT
NA	TRBV7-3	many	TRBJ1-1	CASSLWGSNTEAFF	TGTGCCAGCAGCTTATGGGGCTCGAACACTGAAGCTTTCTTT
NA	TRBV5-1	once	TRBJ1-6	CASSQQGFGSPLHF	TGCGCCAGCAGCCAACAGGGTTTCGGGTCACCCCTCCACTTT
TRBD2	TRBV2	NA	TRBJ2-2	CASSEGSGSTGELFF	TGTGCCAGCAGTGAGGGTAGCGGGAGCACCGGGGAGCTGTTTTTT
TRBD1	TRBV19	NA	TRBJ1-1	CASSLTGTTEAFF	TGTGCCAGTAGTTTGACAGGGACCACTGAAGCTTTCTTT
TRBD1	TRBV25-1	few	TRBJ1-1	CASSGTGGLTEAFF	TGTGCCAGCAGTGGGACAGGGGGACTCACTGAGGCTTTCTTT
TRBD1	TRBV4-2	many	TRBJ1-5	CASSQGQGSNQPQHF	TGTGCCAGCAGCCAAGGACAGGGGAGCAATCAGCCCCAGCATTTT
NA	TRBV12-3/TRBV12-4	many	TRBJ1-2	CASSQPSQGGYTF	TGTGCCAGCAGTCAACCCTCCCAGGGAGGCTACACCTTC
NA	TRBV6-1	NA	TRBJ1-6	CASTEGGTGNSPLHF	TGTGCCAGCACCGAAGGGGGGACGGGTAATTCACCCCTCCACTTT
NA	TRBV10-3	medium-sized	TRBJ1-1	CAISETKWVNTEAFF	TGTGCCATCAGTGAGACTAAATGGGTTAACACTGAAGCTTTCTTT
TRBD1	TRBV11-1	few	TRBJ1-4	CASSSTPGQGVLANEKLFF	TGTGCCAGCAGCTCTACTCCGGGACAGGGAGTTTTGGCTAATGAAAAACTGTTTTTT
NA	TRBV15	NA	TRBJ2-7	CATSRDRRSYEQYF	TGTGCCACCAGCAGAGATCGGAGATCCTACGAGCAGTACTTC
TRBD1	TRBV29-1	NA	TRBJ1-1	CSVGRGHDTEAFF	TGCAGCGTGGGCAGGGGGCATGACACTGAAGCTTTCTTT
NA	TRBV5-6	many	TRBJ1-2	CASSSDTYYGYTF	TGTGCCAGCAGCTCGGACACATACTATGGCTACACCTTC
NA	TRBV2	NA	TRBJ2-1	CASGGENNEQFF	TGTGCCAGCGGGGGAGAGAACAATGAGCAGTTCTTC
NA	TRBV4-3	few	TRBJ2-2	CASSQDPGNTGELFF	TGCGCCAGCAGCCAAGATCCCGGTAACACCGGGGAGCTGTTTTTT
TRBD2	TRBV20-1	NA	TRBJ2-2	CSAIAGGNTGELFF	TGCAGTGCAATAGCGGGGGGGAACACCGGGGAGCTGTTCTTT
TRBD1	TRBV3-1	many	TRBJ1-5	CASSQGRTGVRPQHF	TGTGCCAGCAGCCAAGGAAGGACAGGGGTTCGGCCCCAGCATTTT
TRBD2	TRBV11-2	NA	TRBJ2-7	CASSSLWTSGGREQYF	TGTGCCAGCAGCTCCTTATGGACTAGCGGGGGGCGCGAGCAGTACTTC
NA	TRBV11-1	NA	TRBJ1-5	CASSLAGRQSNQPQHF	TGTGCCAGCAGCTTAGCAGGGCGGCAAAGCAATCAGCCCCAGCATTTT
NA	TRBV2	NA	TRBJ2-3	CASSELRGPQYF	TGTGCCAGCAGTGAACTGCGCGGGCCGCAGTATTTT
NA	TRBV28	many	TRBJ1-5	CASSLEDGDQPQHF	TGTGCCAGCAGCCTTGAGGACGGTGATCAGCCCCAGCATTTT
NA	TRBV4-3	many	TRBJ2-3	CASSQSDGGLNTQYF	TGCGCCAGCAGCCAATCTGACGGAGGGTTAAATACGCAGTATTTT
NA	TRBV20-1	many	TRBJ1-2	CSARDTRGTGYTF	TGCAGTGCTAGAGATACGCGGGGGACTGGCTACACCTTC
NA	TRBV2	once	TRBJ2-4	CASSGTRGSRDIQYF	TGTGCCAGCAGTGGTACAAGGGGCTCTAGGGACATTCAGTACTTC
TRBD2	TRBV20-1	once	TRBJ2-1	CSAGRTSVYEQFF	TGCAGTGCGGGCCGAACTAGCGTCTATGAGCAGTTCTTC
NA	TRBV12-3/TRBV12-4	once	TRBJ2-7	CASSLGQARYEQYF	TGTGCCAGCAGTTTAGGACAGGCGAGGTACGAGCAGTACTTC
TRBD1	TRBV19	NA	TRBJ2-4	CASSADRGNIQYF	TGTGCCAGTAGTGCGGACAGGGGAAACATTCAGTACTTC
TRBD1	TRBV29-1	NA	TRBJ2-7	CSAQHPGTGFGF	TGCAGCGCGCAACACCCCGGGACAGGGTTTGGCTTC
NA	TRBV20-1	NA	TRBJ1-6	CSARGGGGSSSPLHF	TGCAGTGCTAGAGGGGGAGGGGGTTCTAGTTCACCCCTCCACTTT